Here is one TCR beta chain with its context. This same CDR3 is encoded by further DNA sequences in the sample. The V gene's germline CDR1 is MRHNA and CDR2 SNTAGT. The CDR3 sequence is 15 residues long. The ends lost 0 bases at V and 4 bases at J; junction bases unmatched: 1. This specimen belongs to a study of technical replicates of blood from a few donors. Sequenced by immunoSEQ multiplex PCR; TCRdb stores in-frame clones only, minus some. The table records about 13,000 clones, around 75% of them present only once. The specimen was PBMCs. The V gene is TRBV6-4, the J gene TRBJ2-1; TRBD2 matches 9 bases. The clonotype originates from a human donor in good health. CDR3 region: CASSDSSGSYNEQFF. The DNA for the CDR3 is TGTGCCAGCAGTGACTCTAGCGGGAGTTACAATGAGCAGTTCTTC.